The 18 T cell receptor beta chains reported below all come from one sample, sequenced in a study of T cell repertoires in cytomegalovirus infection. These receptors have no identified antigens. Each CDR3 protein is one row after TCRdb ran MiXCR on the reads. The sample contains roughly 990,000 distinct CDR3 sequences, under 40% of which appear only once. The sequences come from cultured CD8+ T cells from PBMCs, collected from culture after CMV antigen stimulation. All receptors come from a human donor in good health (CMV status not recorded). Some clones in this sample may be carry-over from other donors' samples.

This clonotype was seen more than once but under ten times. The J gene is TRBJ2-3, the V gene TRBV6-1; 8 nucleotides match TRBD1. The V gene's germline CDR1 is MNHNS and CDR2 SASEGT. This CDR3 is 17 amino acids long. V gave up 2 bases and J gave up 4 bases; unmatched junction bases: 11. CDR3 amino acids: CASSELPGTGWPDTQYF. The DNA of the CDR3 is TGTGCCAGCAGTGAACTTCCGGGGACAGGCTGGCCAGATACGCAGTATTTT.

As to this clonotype: The junction differs from germline at one of its ends, possibly a read error. The genes are TRBV13 and TRBJ2-6; D is uncertain. Germline CDR1 is PRHDT and CDR2 is FYEKMQ (reference sequence). The CDR3 runs 15 residues. As DNA, the CDR3 is TGTGCCAGCAGCTTAGACTTCTCTGGGGACAACGTCCTGACTTTC. Amino acids: CASSLDFSGDNVLTF.

The chain links TRBV27 to TRBJ1-4; TRBD1 might be the D (6 bases). Germline V lookup: CDR1 MNHEY, CDR2 SMNVEV (reference sequence). Trimming took off 5 bases at V and 8 bases at J, with 18 bases between the two ends. There are 15 residues in the CDR3. The CDR3 nucleotides are TGTGCCAGCAGTCCTCTTTCAGGGGTGCAGGAAAAACTGTTTTTT. It is translated as CASSPLSGVQEKLFF.

This rearrangement joins TRBV6-5 to TRBJ2-1; D might be TRBD2 (7 bases). CDR3 length: 20 amino acids. V was cut by 2 bases and J by 5 bases, with 28 bases left in between. Germline V lookup: CDR1 MNHEY, CDR2 SVGAGI. The chain's CDR3 is CASSYDFLVEGRGHHNEQFF. CDR3 sequence (DNA): TGTGCCAGCAGTTACGACTTTTTAGTAGAGGGGAGGGGACATCACAATGAGCAGTTCTTC.

This clonotype was seen once. V is TRBV10-3 and J is TRBJ2-1, with D tentatively TRBD2 (6 bases). The CDR3 consists of 15 residues. Trimming removed 6 bases from V and 4 bases from J, with 16 bases in between. Germline V gene data show CDR1 as ENHRY and CDR2 as SYGVKD. The DNA of the CDR3 is TGTGCCATCAGCCTTGGGACGGGGGAGTACAATGAGCAGTTCTTC. This translates into CAISLGTGEYNEQFF.

The V call is TRBV27, the J call TRBJ2-7; D tentatively fits TRBD1 or TRBD2 (6 bases each). V was clipped by 4 bases and J by 0 bases, with 13 bases between them. Germline CDR1 is MNHEY and CDR2 is SMNVEV (reference sequence). The CDR3 covers 15 residues. The CDR3 DNA reads TGTGCCAGCAGTTCCCGAACGGGGGCCTCCTACGAGCAGTACTTC. The encoded protein is CASSSRTGASYEQYF.

The chain recombines TRBV7-6 with TRBJ1-1; possibly TRBD1 for D (5 bases). V was trimmed by 7 bases and J by 0 bases, leaving 9 bases between them. The CDR3 contains 13 residues. Germline CDR1 SGHVS, CDR2 FNYEAQ. The CDR3 loop reads CASTTTVNTEAFF. As DNA, the CDR3 is TGTGCCAGCACCACGACAGTGAACACTGAAGCTTTCTTT.

V is TRBV6-6 and J is TRBJ1-1; D might be TRBD1 (6 bases). Trimming left V 0 bases short and J 0 bases short, with 14 bases between. Germline CDR1 is MNHNY and CDR2 is SVGAGI (reference sequence). The CDR3 sequence is 17 residues long. The CDR3 region has the DNA TGTGCCAGCAGTTACTCGCGATCGACAGGCCTGAACACTGAAGCTTTCTTT. The encoded protein is CASSYSRSTGLNTEAFF.

CDR3: CASSFGVSGGASDEQFF. The CDR3 bases are TGTGCCAGCAGTTTTGGGGTTAGCGGGGGGGCCAGCGATGAGCAGTTCTTC. This sequence joins TRBV6-5 and TRBJ2-1; 11 nucleotides agree with TRBD2. The CDR3 is 17 residues long. CDR1 and CDR2 (germline): MNHEY, SVGAGI. V lost 4 bases to trimming and J lost 8 bases; unmatched junction nucleotides: 13.

V is TRBV7-6 and J is TRBJ2-2, with 9 positions matching TRBD1. Germline lookup yields CDR1 SGHVS and CDR2 FNYEAQ. The CDR3 loop spans 15 amino acids. The trim removed 5 bases at V and 7 bases at J, leaving 8 bases unmatched. Here the CDR3 DNA reads TGTGCCAGCAGCCTTCTTGGGACAGGGCTCGGGGAGCTGTTTTTT. Translated, it gives CASSLLGTGLGELFF.

This clonotype was seen only a few times. The chain carries TRBV6-5 and TRBJ2-1; TRBD2 aligns across 7 bases. V was pared by 0 bases and J by 5 bases, with 4 bases of the junction left unmatched. CDR1 and CDR2 (germline): MNHEY, SVGAGI. This CDR3 is built from 15 residues. The CDR3 loop is CASSYSQGGHNEQFF. For the CDR3, the DNA is TGTGCCAGCAGTTACTCCCAGGGAGGGCACAATGAGCAGTTCTTC.

This clonotype was seen a few times. This chain links TRBV6-1 with TRBJ2-2; perhaps TRBD1 as D (6 bases). V dropped 1 base and J dropped 2 bases, with 8 bases sitting between them. Germline assignment: CDR1 MNHNS and CDR2 SASEGT. The CDR3 contains 15 residues. The CDR3 sequence is CASSEEDSNTGELFF. CDR3 in DNA: TGTGCCAGCAGTGAAGAGGACAGTAACACCGGGGAGCTGTTTTTT.

This clonotype was observed a few times. V usage is TRBV27 and J usage is TRBJ2-1, with D possibly TRBD2 on 5 matching bases. Trimming stripped 5 bases from V and 0 bases from J, with 14 bases between. Germline V gene lookup returns CDR1 MNHEY and CDR2 SMNVEV (reference sequence). The length of the CDR3 is 16 residues. The CDR3 DNA follows: TGTGCCAGCAGTCCTCGTCCGGGGTTCTCCTACAATGAGCAGTTCTTC. It is translated as CASSPRPGFSYNEQFF.

The rearrangement uses TRBV15 and TRBJ2-7; 9 nucleotides agree with TRBD1. Per germline, CDR1 LNHNV and CDR2 YYDKDF (reference sequence). V dropped 0 bases and J dropped 3; count of bases not matched to a gene: 9. CDR3 length equals 17 residues. The CDR3 loop reads CATSREYSGQGFYEQYF. CDR3 DNA: TGTGCCACCAGCAGAGAGTATTCGGGACAGGGCTTCTACGAGCAGTACTTC.

This clonotype has only a few counts. V and J are TRBV3-1 and TRBJ1-4; D is uncertain. Germline V gene sequence: CDR1 LGHDT, CDR2 YNNKEL (reference sequence). This CDR3 spans 15 amino acids. With 0 bases removed from V and 6 bases from J, the gap between germline ends came to 11 bases. CDR3 bases: TGTGCCAGCAGCCAAGAGCCTCCCGGGGATGAAAAACTGTTTTTT. Amino acid sequence: CASSQEPPGDEKLFF.

V gene TRBV6-1 combines with J gene TRBJ2-1, with a tentative D call TRBD1 (6 bases). CDR3 size: 16 residues. Trimming left V 7 bases short and J 0 bases short, with 16 bases between. The germline CDR1 and CDR2 sequences are MNHNS and SASEGT. The CDR3 nucleotides read TGTGCCAGCACCGTCGACAGGTCGAGCTCCTACAATGAGCAGTTCTTC. Residues: CASTVDRSSSYNEQFF.

This clonotype has more than one count but fewer than ten. The chain combines TRBV19 with TRBJ2-1; 8 positions agree with TRBD1. The CDR3 has 16 amino acids. J lost 5 bases, V lost 5 bases, and 11 bases had no gene match. Germline V gives CDR1 LNHDA, CDR2 SQIVND (reference sequence). CDR3 protein: CASSLGQGISHNEQFF. The CDR3 DNA reads TGTGCCAGTAGTCTCGGACAGGGCATTTCCCACAATGAGCAGTTCTTC.

The chain uses TRBV11-2 and TRBJ2-7; 9 positions agree with TRBD1. Germline CDR1 is SGHAT and CDR2 is FQNNGV. The V segment lost 0 bases and the J segment 3 bases; nucleotides outside the gene matches: 3. The CDR3 runs 15 residues. The CDR3 sequence is CASSLEGTGYYEQYF. Written as DNA, the CDR3 is TGTGCCAGCAGCTTAGAAGGGACAGGGTACTACGAGCAGTACTTC.